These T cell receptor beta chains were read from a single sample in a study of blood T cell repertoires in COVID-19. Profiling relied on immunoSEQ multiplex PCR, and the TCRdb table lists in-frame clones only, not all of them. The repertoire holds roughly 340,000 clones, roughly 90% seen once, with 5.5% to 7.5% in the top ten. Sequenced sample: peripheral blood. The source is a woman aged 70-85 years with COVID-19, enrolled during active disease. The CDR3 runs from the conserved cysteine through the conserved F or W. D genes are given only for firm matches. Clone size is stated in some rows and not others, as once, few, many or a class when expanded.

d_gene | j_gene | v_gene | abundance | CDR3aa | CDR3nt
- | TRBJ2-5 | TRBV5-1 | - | CASAGTSSRETQYF | TGCGCCAGCGCTGGGACATCTTCGAGGGAGACCCAGTACTTC
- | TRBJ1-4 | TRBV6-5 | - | CASSGSGINEKLFF | TGTGCCAGCAGCGGCTCAGGGATTAATGAAAAACTGTTTTTT
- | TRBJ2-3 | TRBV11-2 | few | CASSPGLGFTDTQYF | TGTGCCAGCAGCCCGGGACTCGGCTTCACAGATACGCAGTATTTT
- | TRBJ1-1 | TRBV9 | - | CASSVVGGGDTEAFF | TGTGCCAGCAGCGTAGTAGGAGGGGGGGACACTGAAGCTTTCTTT
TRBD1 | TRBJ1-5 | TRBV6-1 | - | CASSEAIQGDQPQHF | TGTGCCAGCAGTGAAGCGATTCAGGGGGATCAGCCCCAGCATTTT
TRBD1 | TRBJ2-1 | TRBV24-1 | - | CATSDSDRGLPNEQFF | TGTGCCACCAGTGATTCGGACAGGGGGCTCCCTAATGAGCAGTTCTTC
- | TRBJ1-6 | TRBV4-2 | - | CASSQDPSFQGSTPLHF | TGTGCCAGCAGCCAAGATCCCTCATTTCAGGGCTCGACACCCCTCCACTTT
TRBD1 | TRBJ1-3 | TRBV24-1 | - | CATSDSGGSGNTIYF | TGTGCCACCAGTGACTCAGGGGGCTCCGGAAACACCATATATTTT
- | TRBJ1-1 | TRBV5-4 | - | CASSLARAWGTEAFF | TGTGCCAGCAGCTTGGCCAGGGCCTGGGGCACTGAAGCTTTCTTT
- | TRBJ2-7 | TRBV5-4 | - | CASSVPGAKDYEQYF | TGTGCCAGCAGCGTCCCGGGAGCCAAAGACTACGAGCAGTACTTC
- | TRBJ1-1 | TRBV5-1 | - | CASSLGAGLNTEAFF | TGCGCCAGCAGCTTGGGGGCGGGATTGAACACTGAAGCTTTCTTT
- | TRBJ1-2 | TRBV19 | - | CASNLLGVNYGYTF | TGTGCCAGTAATCTTCTCGGGGTCAACTATGGCTACACCTTC
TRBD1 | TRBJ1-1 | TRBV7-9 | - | CASSSDRAPEAFF | TGTGCCAGCAGCTCCGACAGGGCCCCTGAAGCTTTCTTT
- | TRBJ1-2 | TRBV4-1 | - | CASSQGSGRGYGYTF | TGCGCCAGCAGCCAAGGGAGTGGCAGGGGCTATGGCTACACCTTC